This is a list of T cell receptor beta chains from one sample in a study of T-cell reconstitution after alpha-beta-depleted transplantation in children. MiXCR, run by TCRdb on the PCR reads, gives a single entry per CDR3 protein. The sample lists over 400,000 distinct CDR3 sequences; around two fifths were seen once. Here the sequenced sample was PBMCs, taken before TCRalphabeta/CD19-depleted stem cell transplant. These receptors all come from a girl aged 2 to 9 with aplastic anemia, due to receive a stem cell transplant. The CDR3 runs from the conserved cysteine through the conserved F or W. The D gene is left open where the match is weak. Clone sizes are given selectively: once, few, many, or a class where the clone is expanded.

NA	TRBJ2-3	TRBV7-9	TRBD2	TGTGCCAGCAGCTCCCTAGCGGGGGCCTACACAGATACGCAGTATTTT	CASSSLAGAYTDTQYF
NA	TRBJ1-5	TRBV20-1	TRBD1	TGCAGTGCTAGTAGCAGGGGGGCTCAGCCCCAGCATTTT	CSASSRGAQPQHF
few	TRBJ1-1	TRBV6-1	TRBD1	TGTGCCAGCAGTCCCCGAAGGACAGGGATGAACACTGAAGCTTTCTTT	CASSPRRTGMNTEAFF
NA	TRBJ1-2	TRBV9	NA	TGTGCCAGCAGCGCCGGGAGAGTTCCCTATGGCTACACCTTC	CASSAGRVPYGYTF
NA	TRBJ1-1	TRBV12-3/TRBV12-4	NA	TGTGCCAGCAGTTTTATTTCCGGGACGACGCCTGAAGCTTTCTTT	CASSFISGTTPEAFF
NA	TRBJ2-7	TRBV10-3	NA	TGTGCCATCAGTGAGTGGGGGCTAGACGAGCAGTACTTC	CAISEWGLDEQYF
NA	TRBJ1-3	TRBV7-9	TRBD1	TGTGCCAGCAGCGTTGGACAGGCCAGCTCTGGAAACACCATATATTTT	CASSVGQASSGNTIYF
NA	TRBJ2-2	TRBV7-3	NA	TGTGCCAGCAAAATAGGGGGATACGCCGGGGAGCTGTTTTTT	CASKIGGYAGELFF
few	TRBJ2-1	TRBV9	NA	TGTGCCAGCAGCTCCGGGACTGCCTCCCACAATGAGCAGTTCTTC	CASSSGTASHNEQFF
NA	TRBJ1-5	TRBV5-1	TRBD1	TGCGCCAGCAGTCGTGTCTCTCTGGACCAGACAGGGGATCAGCCCCAGCCTTTT	CASSRVSLDQTGDQPQPF
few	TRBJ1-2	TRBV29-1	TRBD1	TGCAGCGTCGCCGGGACAGGGACGGGTGGCTACACCTTC	CSVAGTGTGGYTF
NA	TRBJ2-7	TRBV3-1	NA	TGTGCCAGCAGCCAATCTTCTTCCCGTGGGAGCTCCTACGAGCAGTACTTC	CASSQSSSRGSSYEQYF
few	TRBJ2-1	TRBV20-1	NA	TGCAGTGCTAGAGAGCTTGAGCAGTTCTTC	CSARELEQFF
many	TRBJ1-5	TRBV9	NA	TGTGCCAGCAGTCAGCCCCAGCATTTT	CASSQPQHF
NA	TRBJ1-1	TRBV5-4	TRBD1	TGTGCCAGCAGCGGAACCCGACAGGGCCTGAACACTGAAGCTTTCTTT	CASSGTRQGLNTEAFF
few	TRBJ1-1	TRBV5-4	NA	TGTGCCAGCAGCTTGATTCAGGGGAAAACTGAAGCTTTCTTT	CASSLIQGKTEAFF
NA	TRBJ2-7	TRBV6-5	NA	TGTGCCAGCAGTTTCCGCGGTGGGAGACACGAGCAGTACTTC	CASSFRGGRHEQYF
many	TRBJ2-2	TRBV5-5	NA	TGTGCCAGCAGCTTGAGTCAGATCGCGAACACCGGGGAGCTGTTTTTT	CASSLSQIANTGELFF
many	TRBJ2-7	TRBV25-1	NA	TGTGCCAGCAGTGGCTACGAGCAGTACTTC	CASSGYEQYF
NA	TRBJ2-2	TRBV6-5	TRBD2	TGTGCCAGCAGTTACTATCTAGCGGGAGCGGGCACCGGGGAGCTGTTTTTT	CASSYYLAGAGTGELFF
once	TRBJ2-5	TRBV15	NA	TGTGCCACCAGCAGAGATTCAAAGACCCAGTACTTC	CATSRDSKTQYF
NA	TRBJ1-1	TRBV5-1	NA	TGCGCCAGCAGCTTGGACATCGCGGTGGCTGAAGCTTTCTTT	CASSLDIAVAEAFF
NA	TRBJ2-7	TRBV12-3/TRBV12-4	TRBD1	TGTGCCAGCAGTTTAGACCGGGGCAGGGGGCCAATCGAGCAGTACTTC	CASSLDRGRGPIEQYF
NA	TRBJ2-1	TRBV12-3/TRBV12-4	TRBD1	TGTGCCGGCAGCCAACAGGGGACCTCCTACAATGAGCAGTTCTTC	CAGSQQGTSYNEQFF
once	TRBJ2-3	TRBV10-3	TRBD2	TGTGCCATCAGTGAGTCGCCTAGCGGGGGAACAGATACGCAGTATTTT	CAISESPSGGTDTQYF
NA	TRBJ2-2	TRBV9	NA	TGTGCCAGCAGCTCCGACCCCCTCGGGGAGCTGTTTTTT	CASSSDPLGELFF
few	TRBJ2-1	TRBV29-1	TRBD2	TGCAGCGTTGAAACACCGGGACTAGCGGGTATAAATGAGCAGTTCTTC	CSVETPGLAGINEQFF
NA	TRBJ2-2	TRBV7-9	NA	TGTGCCAGCAGCTTAGATCCCAGGGCGAACACCGGGGAGCTGTTTTTT	CASSLDPRANTGELFF
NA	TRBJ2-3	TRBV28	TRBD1	TGTGCCAGCAGTGTCCCCGGGACAGGGGGCACAGATACGCAGTATTTT	CASSVPGTGGTDTQYF
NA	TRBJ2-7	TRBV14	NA	TGTGCCAGCAGCCAAGGATACACGGGACCCTACGAGCAGTACTTC	CASSQGYTGPYEQYF
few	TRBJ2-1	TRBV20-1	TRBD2	TGCAGTGCTAGAGATATAAGCGGGAGGGCCTACAATGAGCAGTTCTTC	CSARDISGRAYNEQFF
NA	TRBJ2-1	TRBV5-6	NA	TGTGCCAGCAGCTTGGTCCCGGATGAGCAGTTCTTC	CASSLVPDEQFF
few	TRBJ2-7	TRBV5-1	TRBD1	TGCGCCAGCAGCTTGAGCCGGGACAGGGGCTACGAGCAGTACTTC	CASSLSRDRGYEQYF
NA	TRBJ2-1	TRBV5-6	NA	TGTGCCAGCAGCTCAATTAGGGGTGAGCAGTTCTTC	CASSSIRGEQFF
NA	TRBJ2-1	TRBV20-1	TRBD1	TGCAGTGCTTGGGACAGGGGAAATGAGCAGTTCTTC	CSAWDRGNEQFF
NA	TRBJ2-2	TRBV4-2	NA	TGTGCCAGCAGCCAAGATCCAGTGGTACTCACCGGGGAGCTGTTTTTT	CASSQDPVVLTGELFF
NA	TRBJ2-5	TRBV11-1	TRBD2	TGTGCCAGCAGCTCCGGGGGACGGGAGGGCCGACGCGGGGGGACCCAGTACTTC	CASSSGGREGRRGGTQYF
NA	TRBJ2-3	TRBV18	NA	TGTGCCAGCTCACCACAGGGGTCCACCGGGGATACGCAGTATTTT	CASSPQGSTGDTQYF
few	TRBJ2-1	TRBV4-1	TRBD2	TGCGCCAGCAGCCAAGTCGGACTAGCGGGAGTCAATGAGCAGTTCTTC	CASSQVGLAGVNEQFF
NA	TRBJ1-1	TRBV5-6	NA	TGTGCCAGCAGCAACGGACTGAGCACTGAAGCTTTTTTT	CASSNGLSTEAFF
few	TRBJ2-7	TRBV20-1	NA	TGCAGTGCGGCTTCAGGGGAGCAGTACTTC	CSAASGEQYF
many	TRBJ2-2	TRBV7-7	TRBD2	TGTGCCAGCAGCTCATCCTCCCCGGGACTAGTTGGATCCGGGGAGCTGTTTTTT	CASSSSSPGLVGSGELFF